These T cell receptor beta chains were read from a single sample in a study of identical twins. One entry per CDR3 protein results from TCRdb running MiXCR on the 5' RACE reads. The repertoire holds some 590,000 distinct CDR3 sequences, with 9.5% to 10% as singletons. The same data also contributed to another study, on yellow fever vaccine responses in identical twins.

The sequencing sample was made of PBMCs. The receptors originated from a woman aged 18-30 years in good health. The CDR3 runs from the conserved cysteine through the conserved F or W.

V gene,J gene,CDR3 protein
TRBV29-1,TRBJ1-3,CSVAGSSGNTIYF
TRBV25-1,TRBJ1-1,CASSLDTEAFF
TRBV5-4,TRBJ2-1,CASSFAHLGGNEQFF
TRBV7-9,TRBJ2-5,CASSNRDRVQETQYF
TRBV6-5,TRBJ2-7,CASSHRLAGDNEQYF
TRBV5-1,TRBJ2-1,CASSLADNYNEQFF
TRBV3-1,TRBJ2-5,CASSQDQAGGHETQYF
TRBV10-3,TRBJ2-7,CAISGQGGNEQYF
TRBV7-8,TRBJ2-2,CASSLKWGAGTGSSRELFF
TRBV7-2,TRBJ2-1,CASKFGGGAFIVDEQFF
TRBV12-3/TRBV12-4,TRBJ2-3,CASRPTTSGIADTQYF
TRBV19,TRBJ1-5,CASSGQAVYQPQHF
TRBV7-8,TRBJ2-7,CASSLVVLPEQYF
TRBV6-4,TRBJ2-1,CASIGIDRGYNEQFF
TRBV29-1,TRBJ1-1,CSARTLIMNTEAFF
TRBV10-2,TRBJ2-5,CASGGGREGQETQYF
TRBV20-1,TRBJ2-3,CSAPEGTTSTDTQYF
TRBV6-1,TRBJ2-5,CASSEGGPLGASGGPKETQYF
TRBV5-6,TRBJ2-3,CASHPVNTDTQYF
TRBV5-8,TRBJ2-7,CASNPRPGLKYEQYF
TRBV4-1,TRBJ2-2,CASSQWTPPNTGELFF
TRBV12-3/TRBV12-4,TRBJ1-2,CASSLTGEGGYTF
TRBV4-3,TRBJ2-1,CASSQESPNYNEQFF
TRBV28,TRBJ2-3,CASSTRRGTNTDTQYF
TRBV2,TRBJ1-3,CASSLGQGSVGNTIYF
TRBV6-1,TRBJ2-1,CASSRPGNNEQFF
TRBV12-3/TRBV12-4,TRBJ2-7,CASSLGGQGHEQYF
TRBV3-1,TRBJ2-7,CASSQVGPGLYF
TRBV5-1,TRBJ2-1,CASSLGGLTSF
TRBV11-1,TRBJ2-1,CASSWGLAGGYEQFF
TRBV12-3/TRBV12-4,TRBJ2-7,CASSLGRGLNEQYF
TRBV20-1,TRBJ2-7,CSARSRDRAYEQYF
TRBV4-2,TRBJ2-3,CASSQISSWDTDTQYF
TRBV20-1,TRBJ2-3,CSARAGTTSTDTQYF
TRBV20-1,TRBJ2-3,CSNTGARFADTQYF
TRBV7-2,TRBJ1-1,CASSLEIRTAYF
TRBV20-1,TRBJ2-3,CSASILAGTDTQYF
TRBV10-3,TRBJ1-5,CAISEGAGGAQPQHF
TRBV4-3,TRBJ2-7,CASSQDRSAGATGVQYF
TRBV10-2,TRBJ2-7,CASGGQFYEQYF
TRBV18,TRBJ2-2,CASSPPSWRERTGELFF
TRBV7-9,TRBJ2-1,CASRPVVAGVSYNEQFF
TRBV7-2,TRBJ2-5,CASSFNPGQETQYF
TRBV29-1,TRBJ2-2,CSVGGATGELFF
TRBV6-2/TRBV6-3,TRBJ2-3,CASRRGISTDTQYF
TRBV5-1,TRBJ2-2,CASAGLTNTGELFF
TRBV28,TRBJ2-7,CASRGHQGGYEQYF
TRBV29-1,TRBJ2-7,CSVEGNYEQYF
TRBV20-1,TRBJ2-5,CCARDYGGAAETQYF